The rows below give T cell receptor beta chains drawn from one sample of a study of response to subunit inactivated influenza vaccine. MiXCR, applied by TCRdb to the RT-PCR reads, yields one record per CDR3 protein. Of a few hundred thousand distinct CDR3 sequences in the sample, 14% were seen once. The material sequenced was PBMCs from blood, taken about 13 days after vaccination. These receptor sequences come from a man aged 50 to 59 who received an inactivated influenza vaccine. CDR3s include the opening cysteine and the closing phenylalanine or tryptophan. Fields, in order: D gene, V gene, J gene, clone size, CDR3 DNA, CDR3 protein. A D gene is named only where the DNA matches it firmly. The size field is filled for only some rows; it gives once, few, many or a size class.

d_gene: TRBD2
v_gene: TRBV30
j_gene: TRBJ2-1
abundance: -
CDR3nt: TGTGCCTGGACGCGGGGGACTAGCGGGGGCTACAATGAGCAGTTCTTC
CDR3aa: CAWTRGTSGGYNEQFF

d_gene: -
v_gene: TRBV5-1
j_gene: TRBJ2-5
abundance: -
CDR3nt: TGCGCCAGCAGCCTGACACAGCAAGAGACCCAGTACTTC
CDR3aa: CASSLTQQETQYF

d_gene: TRBD2
v_gene: TRBV20-1
j_gene: TRBJ2-2
abundance: few
CDR3nt: TGCAGTGCTCCGCGGCTAGCGGGAGGGAGCACCGGGGAGCTGTTTTTT
CDR3aa: CSAPRLAGGSTGELFF

d_gene: TRBD2
v_gene: TRBV5-1
j_gene: TRBJ2-3
abundance: -
CDR3nt: TGCGCCAGCAGCTTGCACGGGGGGAGCACAGATACGCAGTATTTT
CDR3aa: CASSLHGGSTDTQYF

d_gene: -
v_gene: TRBV6-5
j_gene: TRBJ2-5
abundance: many
CDR3nt: TGTGCCAGCAGTAAACGGGAGTGGCAAGAGACCCAGTACTTC
CDR3aa: CASSKREWQETQYF

d_gene: TRBD2
v_gene: TRBV6-2/TRBV6-3
j_gene: TRBJ2-3
abundance: many
CDR3nt: TGTGCCAGCAGTTCCGGACTAGTCGCGCAGTATTTT
CDR3aa: CASSSGLVAQYF

d_gene: -
v_gene: TRBV20-1
j_gene: TRBJ2-7
abundance: few
CDR3nt: TGCAGTGCTAGCCCTGGAGGGGGACCCACCTACGAGCAGTACTTC
CDR3aa: CSASPGGGPTYEQYF

d_gene: -
v_gene: TRBV3-1
j_gene: TRBJ1-1
abundance: many
CDR3nt: TGTGCCAGCAGCCCAGCCGACAGGAACACTGAAGCTTTCTTT
CDR3aa: CASSPADRNTEAFF

d_gene: TRBD2
v_gene: TRBV20-1
j_gene: TRBJ2-7
abundance: few
CDR3nt: TGCAGTGCAGAGCGGGAGCGCCCCTACGAGCAGTACTTC
CDR3aa: CSAERERPYEQYF

d_gene: -
v_gene: TRBV4-2
j_gene: TRBJ2-3
abundance: few
CDR3nt: TGCGCCAGCAGCCAACGTCTAGCGCCTGGCACAGATACGCAGTATTTT
CDR3aa: CASSQRLAPGTDTQYF

d_gene: -
v_gene: TRBV5-1
j_gene: TRBJ2-7
abundance: -
CDR3nt: TGCGCCAGCAGCTTGTACGGACGCGCTGCCTACGAGCAGTACTTC
CDR3aa: CASSLYGRAAYEQYF

d_gene: -
v_gene: TRBV3-1
j_gene: TRBJ2-3
abundance: few
CDR3nt: TGTGCCAGCAGCCATTACCCAGGGATCACAGATACGCAGTATTTT
CDR3aa: CASSHYPGITDTQYF

d_gene: TRBD1
v_gene: TRBV20-1
j_gene: TRBJ1-6
abundance: few
CDR3nt: TGCAGTGCTAGACGACAGGGGTTTAATTCACCCCTCCACTTT
CDR3aa: CSARRQGFNSPLHF

d_gene: -
v_gene: TRBV6-1
j_gene: TRBJ1-4
abundance: few
CDR3nt: TGTGCCAGCAGTGCCCCCCGGGGTGGGGAAAAACTGTTTTTT
CDR3aa: CASSAPRGGEKLFF

d_gene: TRBD1
v_gene: TRBV7-9
j_gene: TRBJ1-6
abundance: -
CDR3nt: TGTGCCAGCAGCCCCCGACAGGGGAACGACCTCCACTTT
CDR3aa: CASSPRQGNDLHF

d_gene: TRBD2
v_gene: TRBV30
j_gene: TRBJ2-1
abundance: -
CDR3nt: TGTGCCTGGAGTGCGGGACTAGCGGGAGTGCATGAGCAGTTCTTC
CDR3aa: CAWSAGLAGVHEQFF

d_gene: TRBD1
v_gene: TRBV12-3/TRBV12-4
j_gene: TRBJ1-2
abundance: -
CDR3nt: TGTGCCAGCAGTCAGGGGGCCCGTGGCTACACCTTC
CDR3aa: CASSQGARGYTF

d_gene: -
v_gene: TRBV6-6
j_gene: TRBJ2-7
abundance: -
CDR3nt: TGTGCCAGCAGAGACCCTGACCGTTACGAGCAGTACTTC
CDR3aa: CASRDPDRYEQYF

d_gene: -
v_gene: TRBV28
j_gene: TRBJ2-7
abundance: few
CDR3nt: TGTGCCAGCCAGCGTTCCTACGAGCAGTACTTC
CDR3aa: CASQRSYEQYF

d_gene: -
v_gene: TRBV30
j_gene: TRBJ1-6
abundance: -
CDR3nt: TGTGCCTGGAGTGTAATGGCCGGTGGGTCACCCCTCCACTTT
CDR3aa: CAWSVMAGGSPLHF

d_gene: TRBD2
v_gene: TRBV11-2
j_gene: TRBJ2-3
abundance: many
CDR3nt: TGTGCCAGCAGCATGAGACTAGCGGGAGCGATAGATACGCAGTATTTT
CDR3aa: CASSMRLAGAIDTQYF

d_gene: -
v_gene: TRBV6-5
j_gene: TRBJ2-3
abundance: few
CDR3nt: TGTGCCAGCAGTTACTCGAGTACGGCCTCAAACACAGATACGCAGTATTTT
CDR3aa: CASSYSSTASNTDTQYF

d_gene: -
v_gene: TRBV12-3/TRBV12-4
j_gene: TRBJ2-7
abundance: -
CDR3nt: TGTGCCAGCAGTTTAACCCGCGAGCAGTACTTC
CDR3aa: CASSLTREQYF

d_gene: -
v_gene: TRBV5-8
j_gene: TRBJ2-2
abundance: -
CDR3nt: TGTGCCAGCAGCTTGGCCAGGGGTGACAACGGGGAGCTGTTTTTT
CDR3aa: CASSLARGDNGELFF

d_gene: -
v_gene: TRBV15
j_gene: TRBJ2-7
abundance: few
CDR3nt: TGTGCCACCAGCAGAGTTGGGGCCCCCTCGGCCGAGCAGTACTTC
CDR3aa: CATSRVGAPSAEQYF

d_gene: -
v_gene: TRBV27
j_gene: TRBJ2-3
abundance: few
CDR3nt: TGTGCCAGCAGTTTAATCGGAGCGAGTGGCACAGATACGCAGTATTTT
CDR3aa: CASSLIGASGTDTQYF

d_gene: TRBD2
v_gene: TRBV20-1
j_gene: TRBJ2-5
abundance: few
CDR3nt: TGCAGTGCTAGTCGAACCAGACTAGCGGGGGAAGAGACCCAGTACTTC
CDR3aa: CSASRTRLAGEETQYF

d_gene: -
v_gene: TRBV5-1
j_gene: TRBJ2-7
abundance: -
CDR3nt: TGCGCCAGCAGCTTGGATGGGGGTTTAGGTGAGCAGTACTTC
CDR3aa: CASSLDGGLGEQYF

d_gene: -
v_gene: TRBV5-1
j_gene: TRBJ1-4
abundance: few
CDR3nt: TGCGCCAGCAGCTTGGATGGGGAAAAACTGTTTTTT
CDR3aa: CASSLDGEKLFF

d_gene: -
v_gene: TRBV6-2/TRBV6-3
j_gene: TRBJ2-4
abundance: -
CDR3nt: TGTGCCAGCAGGCTCCCCACAGAAAACATTCAGTACTTC
CDR3aa: CASRLPTENIQYF

d_gene: -
v_gene: TRBV20-1
j_gene: TRBJ2-1
abundance: many
CDR3nt: TGCAGTGCTAGAGAAAGGCGGGGACTCTACAATGAGCAGTTCTTC
CDR3aa: CSARERRGLYNEQFF

d_gene: -
v_gene: TRBV7-2
j_gene: TRBJ1-2
abundance: few
CDR3nt: TGTGCCAGCAGCTCCGGGCCGGATTTTGGCTACACCTTC
CDR3aa: CASSSGPDFGYTF

d_gene: TRBD1
v_gene: TRBV7-9
j_gene: TRBJ1-1
abundance: few
CDR3nt: TGTGCCAGCAGCTTAGCGACAGGGGCGGGGGAAGCTTTCTTT
CDR3aa: CASSLATGAGEAFF

d_gene: -
v_gene: TRBV12-3/TRBV12-4
j_gene: TRBJ1-2
abundance: few
CDR3nt: TGTGCCAGCATGACTGCCTATGGCTACACCTTC
CDR3aa: CASMTAYGYTF

d_gene: -
v_gene: TRBV7-2
j_gene: TRBJ2-5
abundance: few
CDR3nt: TGTGCCAGCAGCTTAACCGCAGCGGAAGAGACCCAGTACTTC
CDR3aa: CASSLTAAEETQYF

d_gene: TRBD1
v_gene: TRBV28
j_gene: TRBJ2-3
abundance: few
CDR3nt: TGTGCCAGCAGTCGTGGGGACAGACGCACAGATACGCAGTATTTT
CDR3aa: CASSRGDRRTDTQYF

d_gene: -
v_gene: TRBV6-5
j_gene: TRBJ1-1
abundance: few
CDR3nt: TGTGCCAGCAGGTCTACAGACCGGGCTTTCTTT
CDR3aa: CASRSTDRAFF

d_gene: -
v_gene: TRBV12-3/TRBV12-4
j_gene: TRBJ2-7
abundance: -
CDR3nt: TGTGCCAGCCGCATGGGGATCTACGAGCAGTACTTC
CDR3aa: CASRMGIYEQYF

d_gene: -
v_gene: TRBV18
j_gene: TRBJ2-2
abundance: few
CDR3nt: TGTGCCAGCTCTCCGAAACGAGTGAACACCGGGGAGCTGTTTTTT
CDR3aa: CASSPKRVNTGELFF

d_gene: -
v_gene: TRBV12-3/TRBV12-4
j_gene: TRBJ2-1
abundance: -
CDR3nt: TGTGCCAGCAGCAAAACCCGACTAATCAATGAGCAGTTCTTC
CDR3aa: CASSKTRLINEQFF

d_gene: -
v_gene: TRBV7-2
j_gene: TRBJ2-1
abundance: -
CDR3nt: TGTGCCAGCAGCTTAGTGTTGACCACCTACAATGAGCAGTTCTTC
CDR3aa: CASSLVLTTYNEQFF

d_gene: -
v_gene: TRBV6-5
j_gene: TRBJ1-1
abundance: -
CDR3nt: TGTGCCAGCACCTACTCGCTGAACACTGAAGCTTTCTTT
CDR3aa: CASTYSLNTEAFF

d_gene: TRBD1
v_gene: TRBV7-2
j_gene: TRBJ1-5
abundance: few
CDR3nt: TGTGCCAGCAGCTTTACAGGGGCGACCAATCAGCCCCAGCATTTT
CDR3aa: CASSFTGATNQPQHF

d_gene: TRBD1
v_gene: TRBV6-1
j_gene: TRBJ1-3
abundance: -
CDR3nt: TGTGCCAGCAGACAGGGGTCTGGAAACACCATATATTTT
CDR3aa: CASRQGSGNTIYF

d_gene: -
v_gene: TRBV24-1
j_gene: TRBJ2-2
abundance: -
CDR3nt: TGTGCCACCAGTGATTTTTCCCTAGCCTCAAACACCGGGGAGCTGTTTTTT
CDR3aa: CATSDFSLASNTGELFF

d_gene: -
v_gene: TRBV7-2
j_gene: TRBJ1-5
abundance: few
CDR3nt: TGTGCCAGCAGCCCTGGACCTCCGAGCAATCAGCCCCAGCATTTT
CDR3aa: CASSPGPPSNQPQHF

d_gene: TRBD2
v_gene: TRBV2
j_gene: TRBJ2-3
abundance: few
CDR3nt: TGTGCCAGCAGGAAATCTAGCGGAGGAAGAACTAGCACAGATACGCAGTATTTT
CDR3aa: CASRKSSGGRTSTDTQYF

d_gene: TRBD1
v_gene: TRBV28
j_gene: TRBJ1-5
abundance: few
CDR3nt: TGTGCCAGCAGTTCCATCTCATGGACAGGGGAAACGCGGCAGCCCCAGCATTTT
CDR3aa: CASSSISWTGETRQPQHF

d_gene: -
v_gene: TRBV29-1
j_gene: TRBJ1-1
abundance: -
CDR3nt: TGCAGCGTTGAAGGAAGACATAACACTGAAGCTTTCTTT
CDR3aa: CSVEGRHNTEAFF

d_gene: -
v_gene: TRBV24-1
j_gene: TRBJ2-1
abundance: -
CDR3nt: TGTGCCACCAGTGATTTCCAGGGTGGTAATGAGCAGTTCTTC
CDR3aa: CATSDFQGGNEQFF

d_gene: -
v_gene: TRBV28
j_gene: TRBJ2-1
abundance: -
CDR3nt: TGTGCCAGCAGTTTTGAGAATGAGCAGTTCTTC
CDR3aa: CASSFENEQFF